The 21 T cell receptor beta chains presented below share a single source sample, sequenced in a study of metastatic and nonmetastatic thyroid tumors. TCRdb used MiXCR to call clones anew from the PCR reads. The sample has about 45,000 clones; about 4.3% are singletons. Before thyroid surgery, none of the patients had received any treatment. Sequencing input: blood. These receptors originate from a female donor with papillary thyroid cancer or a benign thyroid nodule (not recorded which). Some clones in this sample may be carry-over from other donors' samples.

This clone was seen at least ten times. The J gene is TRBJ1-5, the V gene TRBV27, with TRBD1 matching over 9 bases. The CDR3 sequence is 15 residues long. V lost 5 bases to trimming and J lost 4 bases; unmatched junction nucleotides: 6. The germline gives CDR1 MNHEY, CDR2 SMNVEV (reference sequence). CDR3 sequence reads: CASSGRDRENQPQHF. The CDR3, as DNA: TGTGCCAGCAGTGGAAGGGACAGGGAAAATCAGCCCCAGCATTTT.

In this sample, this clone turned up many times. V gene TRBV6-5 combines with J gene TRBJ2-7, with D perhaps matching TRBD2 (5 bases). CDR3 length: 15 residues. In germline, CDR1 is MNHEY, CDR2 SVGAGI. V was clipped by 2 bases and J by 1 base, with 12 bases between them. The CDR3 sequence: CASSYGGFGSYEQYF. The CDR3 DNA is TGTGCCAGCAGTTACGGCGGGTTTGGGTCCTACGAGCAGTACTTC.

This clone came up a few times. One junction end disagrees with the germline gene, perhaps due to a read error. V is TRBV6-4 and J is TRBJ1-6; TRBD1 matches at 7 bases. There are 14 residues in the CDR3. Germline V gene data show CDR1 as MRHNA and CDR2 as SNTAGT. The CDR3 here is CASTDGTDNSPLHF. The CDR3, as DNA: TGTGCCAGCACTGACGGGACAGATAATTCACCGCTCCACTTT.

In its sample, this clone was seen many times. The gene calls are TRBV20-1 and TRBJ2-1, with a weak D call TRBD2 (6 bases). V lost 1 base and J lost 5, with 6 bases in between. In germline, CDR1 is DFQATT, CDR2 SNEGSKA (reference sequence). CDR3 length equals 12 residues. CDR3 coding DNA: TGCAGTGCTAGAGCGGGAGACAATGAGCAGTTCTTC. Translating gives CSARAGDNEQFF.

This clone has a count of ten or more. The chain links TRBV29-1 to TRBJ1-2; D call uncertain. With 3 bases removed from V and 4 bases from J, the gap between germline ends came to 12 bases. Germline-derived CDR1 and CDR2 are SQVTM and ANQGSEA. The CDR3 is made up of 13 amino acids. CDR3 sequence (DNA): TGCAGCGTTGACCTTAACGGCAGCTATGGCTACACCTTC. Translating it yields CSVDLNGSYGYTF.

Points on this clone: With a much larger clone just one base away, this may be a read error. The gene calls are TRBV3-1 and TRBJ2-7; the D call may be TRBD1 or TRBD2 (6 bases each). V dropped 4 bases and J dropped 2 bases, with 21 bases sitting between them. The germline gives CDR1 LGHDT, CDR2 YNNKEL (reference sequence). There are 17 residues in the CDR3. The CDR3 region has the DNA TGTGCCAGCAGCCCCTCTACAGGGACTGGCATTACCTACGAGCAGTACTTC. It translates to CASSPSTGTGITYEQYF.

This clone was detected many times. The chain couples TRBV5-1 to TRBJ1-5; 8 bases are shared with TRBD1. The CDR3 totals 14 residues. V shed 0 bases and J 7 bases; nucleotides not matched to a gene: 3. CDR1 is SGHRS, CDR2 YFSETQ, per germline. This CDR3 is CASSLGTGRQPQHF. The CDR3 DNA sequence: TGCGCCAGCAGCTTGGGGACAGGGAGACAGCCCCAGCATTTT.

This clone was detected a few times. This chain uses TRBV6-5 with TRBJ2-3; D gene uncertain. The CDR3 loop spans 14 amino acids. The germline V and J ends were trimmed by 4 bases and 1 base, with 9 bases remaining between them. Germline V lookup: CDR1 MNHEY, CDR2 SVGAGI. The CDR3 loop reads CASSSSPGTDTQYF. The CDR3 region has the DNA TGTGCCAGCAGTTCCTCCCCCGGCACAGATACGCAGTATTTT.

This clone was counted many times. Here the CDR3 DNA reads TGTGCCAGTAGTATTCAGGGGGCTTCTATCTACGAGCAGTACTTC. Protein sequence: CASSIQGASIYEQYF. The chain combines TRBV19 with TRBJ2-7; the match to TRBD1 covers 8 bases. V trimming: 3 bases; J trimming: 3 bases; junction bases outside the gene matches: 7. Germline CDR1 is LNHDA and CDR2 is SQIVND (reference sequence). CDR3 length: 15 residues. Variable domain in full (rest from reference TRBV19 and TRBJ2-7): DGGITQSPKYLFRKEGQNVTLSCEQNLNHDAMYWYRQDPGQGLRLIYYSQIVNDFQKGDIAEGYSVSREKKESFPLTVTSAQKNPTAFYLCASSIQGASIYEQYFGPGTRLTVT.

This clone was found many times. Other DNA sequences within the sample encode an identical CDR3. V usage is TRBV5-4 and J usage is TRBJ1-5; 8 bases fit TRBD1. Germline V gives CDR1 SGHNT, CDR2 YYREEE (reference sequence). Trimming took 4 bases from V and 3 from J; bases not matched to a gene: 6. The CDR3 length is 15 residues. The CDR3 DNA reads TGTGCCAGCAGCCGTCAGGGGGCTCCCAATCAGCCCCAGCATTTT. Translation: CASSRQGAPNQPQHF.

This clone was counted between two and nine times. This may stem from a read error, because a much larger clone lies one nucleotide away. This specimen includes other DNA sequences encoding the same CDR3. This chain joins TRBV7-9 and TRBJ2-1, with 7 bases fitting TRBD1. V trimming: 6 bases; J trimming: 7 bases; junction bases outside the gene matches: 12. The CDR3 has 15 residues. Germline values: CDR1 SEHNR, CDR2 FQNEAQ (reference sequence). CDR3 loop: CASSTNRQGRNEQFF. CDR3 nucleotides: TGTGCCAGCAGTACCAACAGACAGGGAAGGAATGAGCAGTTCTTC.

This clone was seen more than once but under ten times. V is TRBV20-1 and J is TRBJ1-2, with TRBD1 as a possible D gene (5 bases). Germline CDR1 is DFQATT and CDR2 is SNEGSKA (reference sequence). V was trimmed by 0 bases and J by 8 bases, leaving 13 bases between them. This CDR3 spans 13 amino acids. CDR3 loop: CSARDGGVSGYTF. The DNA of the CDR3 is TGCAGTGCTAGAGATGGAGGGGTAAGCGGCTACACCTTC.

This clone was seen more than once but under ten times. Its ends do not fully match the called genes, so a read error is possible. The rearrangement uses TRBV5-1 and TRBJ2-2, with TRBD1 identical over 11 bases. Germline CDR1 reads SGHRS; CDR2 reads YFSETQ. The CDR3 length is 15 residues. The CDR3 sequence: CASSPDRGQTGDLFF. The CDR3 DNA reads TGCGCCAGCAGCCCGGACAGGGGGCAGACCGGGGATCTGTTTTTT.

The table lists this clone with many counts. The V and J genes are TRBV5-1 and TRBJ2-7, with D hard to call. V was pared by 4 bases and J by 7 bases, with 12 bases between. CDR1 is SGHRS, CDR2 YFSETQ, per germline. CDR3 length equals 12 residues. The CDR3 sequence: CASSRNTVEQYF. CDR3 nucleotide sequence: TGCGCCAGCAGCCGCAACACCGTGGAGCAGTACTTC.

The chain employs TRBV7-8 and TRBJ1-1; 7 bases map to TRBD1. V lost 7 bases to trimming and J lost 3 bases; unmatched junction nucleotides: 8. The CDR3 has 14 residues. Per the germline V gene, CDR1 is SGHVS and CDR2 is FQNEAQ. Written as DNA, the CDR3 is TGTGCCAGCAACTTGGTCAGGGGGGACACTGAAGCTTTCTTT. Encoded protein: CASNLVRGDTEAFF. The full variable domain, completed using reference TRBV7-8 and TRBJ1-1, is GAGVSQSPRYKVAKRGQDVALRCDPISGHVSLFWYQQALGQGPEFLTYFQNEAQLDKSGLPSDRFFAERPEGSVSTLKIQRTQQEDSAVYLCASNLVRGDTEAFFGQGTRLTVV.

The gene calls are TRBV6-9 and TRBJ2-7; D remains unclear. Per germline, CDR1 MNHGY and CDR2 SVAAGI. The V and J ends lost 3 bases and 7 bases respectively, with 13 bases between them. The CDR3 length is 13 residues. The CDR3 here is CASSYSKQEEQYF. Written as DNA, the CDR3 is TGTGCCAGCAGTTACTCGAAACAAGAAGAGCAGTACTTC.

This clone was seen many times. The chain uses TRBV19 and TRBJ1-5; D unclear. CDR1 LNHDA and CDR2 SQIVND come from the germline V gene (reference sequence). V lost 7 bases, J lost 0 bases, and 19 bases lay in between. This CDR3 contains 17 residues. CDR3 DNA sequence: TGTGCCAGTAACGATTCCGGTAGAGGAGATAGCAATCAGCCCCAGCATTTT. It encodes CASNDSGRGDSNQPQHF. The whole variable domain, remainder taken from reference TRBV19 and TRBJ1-5, is DGGITQSPKYLFRKEGQNVTLSCEQNLNHDAMYWYRQDPGQGLRLIYYSQIVNDFQKGDIAEGYSVSREKKESFPLTVTSAQKNPTAFYLCASNDSGRGDSNQPQHFGDGTRLSIL.

Only a few counts were recorded for this clone. The V and J genes are TRBV7-6 and TRBJ2-7, with D possibly being TRBD2 (7 bases). Germline CDR1 SGHVS, CDR2 FNYEAQ. There are 16 residues in the CDR3. Trimming took 0 bases from V and 5 from J, leaving 17 bases between them. The CDR3: CASSLAGAGAFHEQYF. The DNA for the CDR3 is TGTGCCAGCAGCTTAGCGGGGGCGGGGGCTTTTCACGAGCAGTACTTC.

This clone has at least ten counts. The rearrangement joins TRBV29-1 to TRBJ2-7; 10 nucleotides line up with TRBD2. This CDR3 is 15 amino acids long. V was pared by 0 bases and J by 4 bases, with 6 bases of the junction left unmatched. The germline V gene encodes CDR1 SQVTM and CDR2 ANQGSEA. CDR3 in amino acids: CSVEDPTSGTYEQYF. The CDR3 DNA follows: TGCAGCGTTGAAGATCCCACTAGCGGGACTTACGAGCAGTACTTC.

V gene TRBV2 combines with J gene TRBJ2-3; maybe TRBD1 (5 bases). Per the germline V gene, CDR1 is SNHLY and CDR2 is FYNNEI. The V and J ends lost 2 bases and 7 bases respectively, with 10 bases between them. CDR3 length: 13 amino acids. CDR3 nucleotide sequence: TGTGCCAGCAGTGAATTCCCAGGGAATACGCAGTATTTT. Translated, it gives CASSEFPGNTQYF.

In its sample, this clone was seen many times. This chain joins TRBV20-1 and TRBJ2-7; tentative D call: TRBD2 (5 bases). Trimming removed 1 base from V and 2 bases from J, with 15 bases in between. CDR1 is DFQATT, CDR2 SNEGSKA, per germline (reference sequence). The length of the CDR3 is 15 residues. The CDR3: CSARVSSGAAYEQYF. The CDR3 DNA reads as TGCAGTGCTAGAGTTTCCAGCGGAGCGGCCTACGAGCAGTACTTC.